Listed below are T cell receptor beta chains from one sample, sequenced in a study of identical twins' blood T cells. Each CDR3 protein is one row after TCRdb ran MiXCR on the 5' RACE reads. Of 300,000 to 400,000 distinct CDR3 sequences listed, about 28% are singletons. The material sequenced was PBMCs. These receptors all stem from a woman between 18 and 55 years old in good health. Both conserved end residues are part of each CDR3. The size entry is marked missing in some rows and otherwise reads once, few, many or a size class.

V gene	clone size	J gene	CDR3 protein
TRBV28	few	TRBJ1-5	CASRPGGRDNQPQHF
TRBV5-6	NA	TRBJ1-4	CASGQGRNEKLFF
TRBV11-2	few	TRBJ2-2	CASSKRLRETNTGELFF
TRBV19	NA	TRBJ2-2	CASSKPPSGELFF
TRBV18	NA	TRBJ1-3	CASSPPGSGDTIYF
TRBV29-1	NA	TRBJ1-1	CSVEVATEAFF
TRBV29-1	NA	TRBJ2-1	CSVEKPDRRSYNEQFF
TRBV6-2/TRBV6-3	NA	TRBJ2-1	CASSYSKTFNEQFF
TRBV19	few	TRBJ1-5	CASSIEWGGNQPQHF
TRBV29-1	few	TRBJ1-2	CSVAGSGGYTF
TRBV20-1	few	TRBJ2-1	CSARVGVSGHLPNEQFF
TRBV7-8	NA	TRBJ1-4	CASSFFVDPVATNEKLFF
TRBV4-3	few	TRBJ1-2	CASSQARGGNYGYTF
TRBV10-3	NA	TRBJ2-5	CAISTSGETQYF
TRBV20-1	few	TRBJ2-3	CSAKYGTYTDTQYF
TRBV29-1	NA	TRBJ2-3	CSVEGGGGTQYF
TRBV19	NA	TRBJ2-2	CARGTGELFF
TRBV7-9	few	TRBJ2-1	CASSLIKGEQFF
TRBV7-2	NA	TRBJ1-1	CASSLTRATEAFF
TRBV20-1	few	TRBJ1-1	CSAGDRQGGTEAFF
TRBV12-3/TRBV12-4	few	TRBJ1-2	CASSFTGGLGGYGYTF
TRBV6-1	few	TRBJ1-5	CASRWDSTNQPQHF
TRBV9	many	TRBJ1-2	CASSVGGEYGYTF
TRBV20-1	few	TRBJ1-5	CSARRDSGANQPQHF
TRBV29-1	NA	TRBJ1-1	CSGNSGSKAFF
TRBV5-1	NA	TRBJ1-1	CASRFWAENTEAFF
TRBV10-3	few	TRBJ2-1	CAISDPLAPDNEQFF
TRBV25-1	NA	TRBJ2-1	CASSAYREQFF
TRBV9	NA	TRBJ1-1	CASSTGTGGRTEAFF
TRBV12-3/TRBV12-4	few	TRBJ2-7	CASRQRQGQGEQYF
TRBV19	NA	TRBJ1-2	CASSMKGPCGYTF
TRBV20-1	few	TRBJ1-1	CSARKAGGPGTEAFF
TRBV7-9	few	TRBJ2-3	CASSPAAKGTQYF
TRBV20-1	few	TRBJ2-2	CSALGLAGTGELFF
TRBV6-5	NA	TRBJ2-7	CASQNSAVSYEQYF
TRBV7-7	many	TRBJ2-7	CASSLYSGSHEQYF
TRBV20-1	NA	TRBJ1-1	CSAEPGNTEAFF
TRBV29-1	NA	TRBJ1-2	CSVGQHANYGYTF
TRBV7-9	few	TRBJ2-1	CASRGIPDSNNEQFF
TRBV7-2	NA	TRBJ1-3	CASSLDGPVSGNTIYF
TRBV5-1	few	TRBJ1-4	CASRQGFHEKLFF